These 13 T cell receptor beta chains were sequenced from one sample in a study of blood T cell repertoires in COVID-19. Clones were sequenced by immunoSEQ multiplex PCR, and TCRdb holds only the in-frame ones, with some missing. The top ten hold approximately 5% of the sample, which has 200,000 or so clones, over 75% seen once. Specimen: peripheral blood. Receptors were obtained from a human donor in a cohort sampled during active COVID-19.

The chain joins TRBV3-1 (or the pseudogene TRBV3-2) to TRBJ2-3, with 9 bases that match TRBD1. J was trimmed by 2 bases and V by 4 bases; bases with no gene match: 7. The CDR3 length is 16 residues. Germline CDR1 LGHDT, CDR2 YNNKEL (reference sequence). The CDR3 spells CASSRGDRALTDTQYF. The CDR3 bases are TGTGCCAGCAGCCGGGGGGACAGGGCTCTCACAGATACGCAGTATTTT.

Points on this clone: This CDR3 is also generated by other DNA sequences in the sample. The chain has TRBV7-9 and TRBJ1-1, with a tentative D call TRBD1 (6 bases). Germline V gene lookup returns CDR1 SEHNR and CDR2 FQNEAQ (reference sequence). The V end was cut by 3 bases, the J end by 2 bases, with 10 bases between. The CDR3 covers 14 residues. Written as DNA, the CDR3 is TGTGCCAGCAGCTTTACAGGGATTAACACTGAAGCTTTCTTT. As protein: CASSFTGINTEAFF.

The V and J genes are TRBV18 and TRBJ2-2; D remains ambiguous. The CDR3 is 17 amino acids. CDR1 is KGHSH, CDR2 LQKENI, per germline. V lost 3 bases, J lost 0 bases, and 14 bases lay in between. Here the CDR3 reads CASSPRSSYTNTGELFF. Written as DNA, the CDR3 is TGTGCCAGCTCACCCCGTAGCAGCTATACGAACACCGGGGAGCTGTTTTTT.

This clone was picked up one time. As DNA, the CDR3 is TGCGCCAGCAGCAAAACCGGGACTAGCGGGAGCGCCGGGGAGCTGTTTTTT. Residues: CASSKTGTSGSAGELFF. J is TRBJ2-2 and V is TRBV5-1, with 14 bases matching TRBD2. Trimming cost V 4 bases and J 6 bases; bases outside gene matches: 8. This CDR3 spans 17 amino acids. Per germline, CDR1 SGHRS and CDR2 YFSETQ. The full variable domain, its missing parts supplied by reference TRBV5-1 and TRBJ2-2, is KAGVTQTPRYLIKTRGQQVTLSCSPISGHRSVSWYQQTPGQGLQFLFEYFSETQRNKGNFPGRFSGRQFSNSRSEMNVSTLELGDSALYLCASSKTGTSGSAGELFFGEGSRLTVL.

V and J are TRBV19 and TRBJ1-5; D call uncertain. CDR1 and CDR2 from the germline V gene are LNHDA and SQIVND (reference sequence). CDR3 length equals 15 residues. The germline V and J ends were trimmed by 7 bases and 2 bases, with 15 bases remaining between them. The CDR3 DNA reads TGTGCCAGTAACCTCGTAGGAGGCGGCAATCAGCCCCAGCATTTT. Amino acids: CASNLVGGGNQPQHF.

This clone turned up a few times. This chain joins TRBV2 and TRBJ1-3; D not certain. V was clipped by 5 bases and J by 3 bases, with 2 bases between them. The V gene's germline CDR1 is SNHLY and CDR2 FYNNEI. The CDR3 length is 11 residues. This chain's CDR3 is CASSRGNTIYF. The CDR3 DNA is TGTGCCAGCAGTCGTGGAAACACCATATATTTT.

The chain is built from TRBV11-1 and TRBJ2-7; D is uncertain. V was pared by 2 bases and J by 2 bases, with 16 bases between. This CDR3 has 16 amino acids. Germline CDR1 reads SGHAT; CDR2 reads FQDESV (reference sequence). CDR3 nucleotide sequence: TGTGCCAGCAGCTTACGTGGGCCCTACACCCCCTACGAGCAGTACTTC. Amino acids: CASSLRGPYTPYEQYF.

V is TRBV9 and J is TRBJ2-2; D might be TRBD2 (6 bases). This CDR3 is 15 amino acids long. Germline assignment: CDR1 SGDLS and CDR2 YYNGEE. V lost 4 bases and J lost 7, with 17 bases in between. The CDR3 is CASSQGSGRSGELFF. DNA of the CDR3: TGTGCCAGCAGCCAAGGCAGCGGGCGGAGCGGGGAGCTGTTTTTT.

This chain uses TRBV28 with TRBJ1-6; D is unclear. V was trimmed by 3 bases and J by 3 bases, leaving 9 bases between them. CDR1 MDHEN and CDR2 SYDVKM come from the germline V gene. This CDR3 contains 15 residues. The DNA for the CDR3 is TGTGCCAGCAGTTTGGCGCGGGACTATAATTCACCCCTCCACTTT. The encoded protein is CASSLARDYNSPLHF.

This chain joins TRBV6-5 and TRBJ2-1; TRBD2 matches 7 bases. The CDR3 extends over 14 amino acids. CDR1 MNHEY and CDR2 SVGAGI come from the germline V gene. J gave up 3 bases and V 6 bases, and 5 bases lay outside the gene matches. The CDR3 DNA is TGTGCCAGCAGGGCGGCTAGCGGCTACAATGAGCAGTTCTTC. This gives the protein CASRAASGYNEQFF.

The rearrangement joins TRBV6-6 to TRBJ2-1; D might be TRBD2 (6 bases). Per germline, CDR1 MNHNY and CDR2 SVGAGI (reference sequence). The CDR3 is 13 amino acids. Trimming took off 2 bases at V and 10 bases at J, with 12 bases between the two ends. The CDR3 reads CASSYGTPAEQFF. The CDR3 bases are TGTGCCAGCAGTTACGGGACTCCTGCGGAGCAGTTCTTC.

The genes are TRBV5-1 and TRBJ2-7; D possibly corresponds to TRBD1 (5 bases). This CDR3 comprises 14 residues. The germline V gene has CDR1 SGHRS and CDR2 YFSETQ. Trimming shortened V by 7 bases and J by 5 bases, and 19 bases separated the two germline ends. Written as DNA, the CDR3 is TGCGCCAGCTCTATCCAGGGCCCATTGAACGAGCAGTACTTC. Translation gives CASSIQGPLNEQYF.

This clone occurred once. V gene TRBV30 combines with J gene TRBJ2-2; 7 nucleotides align to TRBD1. The CDR3 has 14 amino acids. The ends lost 6 bases at V and 1 base at J; junction bases unmatched: 5. Germline V gene data show CDR1 as GTSNPN and CDR2 as SVGIG (reference sequence). The CDR3 spells CACPGQQNTGELFF. CDR3 in DNA: TGTGCCTGCCCGGGACAGCAGAACACCGGGGAGCTGTTTTTT.